This is a list of T cell receptor beta chains from one sample in a study of T cell repertoires in cytomegalovirus infection. These receptors have no known antigen. TCRdb reprocessed the reads with MiXCR, giving one entry per CDR3 protein. Among about 770,000 distinct CDR3 sequences listed, approximately 32% were seen once. The sample consisted of cultured CD8+ T cells from PBMCs, taken from culture after CMV antigen stimulation. The source is a human donor in good health (CMV status not recorded). Some clones in this sample may be carry-over from other donors' samples. Both conserved end residues are part of each CDR3. The D gene is left open where the match is weak. Clone size is given for some rows only: seen once, a few or many times, or a class if the clone is expanded.

NA	few	TRBV6-5	TRBJ2-3	TGTGCCAGCAGTTACATAGCGGATATCACAGATACGCAGTATTTT	CASSYIADITDTQYF
TRBD2	few	TRBV7-6	TRBJ2-1	TGTGCCAGCAGCTCCGGACTAGCGGGGGTGCATGAGCAGTTCTTC	CASSSGLAGVHEQFF
NA	NA	TRBV6-2/TRBV6-3	TRBJ1-5	TGTGCCAGCAGTTACGGGTGGCCTTCGGTCAATCAGCCCCAGCATTTT	CASSYGWPSVNQPQHF
NA	NA	TRBV12-3/TRBV12-4	TRBJ1-2	TGTGCCAGCAGTTCCCTTTGGGAACATGGCTACACCTTC	CASSSLWEHGYTF
NA	many	TRBV7-6	TRBJ1-1	TGTGCCAGCAGCCTCACGCAGGGTAACACTGAAGCTTTCTTT	CASSLTQGNTEAFF
NA	NA	TRBV6-2/TRBV6-3	TRBJ2-1	TGTGCCAGCAGAAAATCCAATGAGCAGTTCTTC	CASRKSNEQFF
NA	many	TRBV12-3/TRBV12-4	TRBJ2-1	TGTGCCAGCAGTGAGGCGATCTACAATGAGCAGTTCTTC	CASSEAIYNEQFF
NA	NA	TRBV7-9	TRBJ1-1	TGTGCCAGCAGCTCATCGGGCTACGAGATGAACACTGAAGCTTTCTTT	CASSSSGYEMNTEAFF
TRBD2	NA	TRBV4-2	TRBJ2-3	TGTGCCAGCAGCCATCAAGATGCGGGACTAGCGGGGACCACAGATACGCAGTATTTT	CASSHQDAGLAGTTDTQYF
NA	NA	TRBV27	TRBJ1-6	TGTGCCAGCAGTAGGGGGGGGTATAATTCACCCCTCCACTTT	CASSRGGYNSPLHF
TRBD1	NA	TRBV6-2/TRBV6-3	TRBJ2-7	TGTGCCAGCAGTTACGGTTGGACAGGGGGGAGCGAGCAGTACTTC	CASSYGWTGGSEQYF
NA	NA	TRBV7-6	TRBJ1-3	TGTGCCAGCAGCTCTTCCCCTGGAAACACCATATATTTT	CASSSSPGNTIYF
TRBD1	few	TRBV7-3	TRBJ1-2	TGTGCCAGCAGCGCTTCGGGACAGGGGATCGGAGGCTACACCTTC	CASSASGQGIGGYTF
NA	NA	TRBV2	TRBJ1-3	TGTGCCATTCCTGGGACCGACTCTGGAAACACCATATATTTT	CAIPGTDSGNTIYF
NA	few	TRBV7-4	TRBJ1-3	TGTGCCAGCAGCTCGGGACACGGGAACACCATATATTTT	CASSSGHGNTIYF
NA	once	TRBV5-5	TRBJ1-5	TGTGCCACAGGACAGAATCTATACGATCAGCCCCAGCATTTT	CATGQNLYDQPQHF
TRBD2	few	TRBV2	TRBJ2-1	TGTGCCAGCAGTGGAGCGGGGGACGACAATGAGCAGTTCTTC	CASSGAGDDNEQFF
TRBD1	NA	TRBV5-1	TRBJ2-1	TGCGCCAGCAGCGGGACAGGGAGCAATGAGCAGTTCTTC	CASSGTGSNEQFF
TRBD1	NA	TRBV5-6	TRBJ2-2	TGTGCCAGCAGCCTTAGACAGGGGTACACCGGGGAGCTGTTTTTT	CASSLRQGYTGELFF
NA	NA	TRBV6-6	TRBJ1-5	TGTGCCAGCACCCCCGGGGGGGCTACCCAGCATTTT	CASTPGGATQHF
NA	NA	TRBV5-4	TRBJ1-2	TGTGCCAGCAGACTGACGCAGGAAGGGGGTGGCTACACCTTC	CASRLTQEGGGYTF
TRBD1	NA	TRBV7-9	TRBJ1-4	TGTGCCAGCAGCTCCGGGACAGTTTATGAAAAACTGTTTTTT	CASSSGTVYEKLFF
NA	few	TRBV7-9	TRBJ1-1	TGTGCCAGCAGCTCGGAGGGGCCAAGCAGTCAAGCTTTCTTT	CASSSEGPSSQAFF
TRBD2	few	TRBV7-3	TRBJ2-1	TGTGCCAGCAGCTTATACGCGGGGGGGGAGAATGAGCAGTTCTTC	CASSLYAGGENEQFF
TRBD1	many	TRBV10-2	TRBJ1-1	TGCGCCAGCAGTGTCTTGACAGGGCTGAACACTGAAGCTTTCTTT	CASSVLTGLNTEAFF
NA	NA	TRBV19	TRBJ2-5	TGTGCCAGTAGTATAGATGTGGGGCGCGGAGAGACCCAGTACTTC	CASSIDVGRGETQYF
NA	few	TRBV10-3	TRBJ1-4	TGTGCCATCAGGGATACAACTAATGAAAAACTGTTTTTT	CAIRDTTNEKLFF
NA	NA	TRBV15	TRBJ2-1	TGTGCCACCAGCAGAGAAGGGGGAAATGAGCAGTTCTTC	CATSREGGNEQFF
NA	few	TRBV6-1	TRBJ1-1	TGTGCCAGCAGTGACGTGAGGGAACTGCAGGCTGAAGCTTTCTTT	CASSDVRELQAEAFF
NA	many	TRBV6-5	TRBJ2-1	TGTGCCAGCAGTTACTCATTTCTCAGTGAGCAGTTCTTC	CASSYSFLSEQFF
NA	NA	TRBV12-3/TRBV12-4	TRBJ2-3	TGTGCCAGCAGTCCAGGAGGGTCAGGGCCCACAGATACGCAGTATTTT	CASSPGGSGPTDTQYF
TRBD1	NA	TRBV7-2	TRBJ1-5	TGTGCCAGCAGCTTAGTGGGACAGTTCGTGAAGCCCCAGCATTTT	CASSLVGQFVKPQHF
NA	NA	TRBV28	TRBJ2-1	TGTGCCAGCAGTTCCGTTGACGGCTACAATGAGCAGTTCTTC	CASSSVDGYNEQFF